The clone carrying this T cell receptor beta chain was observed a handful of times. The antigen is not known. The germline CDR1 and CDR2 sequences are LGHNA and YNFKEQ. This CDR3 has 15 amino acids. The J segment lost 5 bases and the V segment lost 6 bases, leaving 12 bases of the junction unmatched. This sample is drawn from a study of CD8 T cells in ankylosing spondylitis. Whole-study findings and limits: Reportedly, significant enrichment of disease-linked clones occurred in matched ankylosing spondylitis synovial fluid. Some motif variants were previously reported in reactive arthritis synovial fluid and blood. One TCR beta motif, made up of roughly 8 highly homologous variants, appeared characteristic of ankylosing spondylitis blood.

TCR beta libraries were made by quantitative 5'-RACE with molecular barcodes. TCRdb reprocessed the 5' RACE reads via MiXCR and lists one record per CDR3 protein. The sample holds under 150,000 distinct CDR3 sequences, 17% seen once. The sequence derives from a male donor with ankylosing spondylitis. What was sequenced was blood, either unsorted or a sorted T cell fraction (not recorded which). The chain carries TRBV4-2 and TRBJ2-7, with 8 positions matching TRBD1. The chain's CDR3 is CASRTSSGGRNEQYF. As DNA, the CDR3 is TGTGCCAGCAGGACTTCATCAGGGGGCCGGAACGAGCAGTACTTC.